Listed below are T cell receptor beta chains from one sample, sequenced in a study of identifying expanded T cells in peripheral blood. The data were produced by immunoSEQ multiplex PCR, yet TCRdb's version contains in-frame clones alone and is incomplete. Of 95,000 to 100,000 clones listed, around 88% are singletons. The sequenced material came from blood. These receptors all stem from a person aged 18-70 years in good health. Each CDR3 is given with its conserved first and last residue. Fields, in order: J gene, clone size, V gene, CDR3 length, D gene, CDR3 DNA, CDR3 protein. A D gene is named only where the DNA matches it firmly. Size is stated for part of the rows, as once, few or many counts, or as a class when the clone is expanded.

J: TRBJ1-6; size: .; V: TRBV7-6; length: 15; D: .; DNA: TGTGCCAGCAGCTTAGGTATTCGGGATGGTTCACCCCTCCACTTT; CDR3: CASSLGIRDGSPLHF
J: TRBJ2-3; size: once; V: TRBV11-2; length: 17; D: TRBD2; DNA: TGTGCCAGCAGCTTAGTCCTCGGGGGACTAAGCACAGATACGCAGTATTTT; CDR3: CASSLVLGGLSTDTQYF
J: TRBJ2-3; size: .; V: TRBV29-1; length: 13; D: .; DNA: TGCAGCGTTTATAACACACTCACAGATACGCAGTATTTT; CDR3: CSVYNTLTDTQYF
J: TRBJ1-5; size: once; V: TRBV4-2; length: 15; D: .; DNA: TGTGCCAGCAGCCAAGATCGAGGGGAAGTGGGTCCCCAGCATTTT; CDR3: CASSQDRGEVGPQHF
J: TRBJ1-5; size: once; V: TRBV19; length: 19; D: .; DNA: TGTGCCAGTAGTATAGAGCACGACAGGTACAGAGATAGCAATCAGCCCCAGCATTTT; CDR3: CASSIEHDRYRDSNQPQHF
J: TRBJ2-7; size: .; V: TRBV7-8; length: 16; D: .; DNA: TGTGCCAGCAGCTTTATGGCAGCCGGACGGCGGTACGAGCAGTACTTC; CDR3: CASSFMAAGRRYEQYF
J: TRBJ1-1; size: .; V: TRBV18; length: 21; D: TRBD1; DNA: TGTGCCAGCTCACCACGGATCAACAGGGGCTCCACTGCGGCCAGCTACTCTGAAGCTTTCTTT; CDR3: CASSPRINRGSTAASYSEAFF
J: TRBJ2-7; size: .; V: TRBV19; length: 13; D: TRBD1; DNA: TGTGCCAGTAGTATCGGACAGGGGAAGGAGCAGTACTTC; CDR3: CASSIGQGKEQYF
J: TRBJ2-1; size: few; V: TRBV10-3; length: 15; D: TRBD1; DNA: TGTGCCATCAGTGGGGACAGGGGATCCTACAATGAGCAGTTCTTC; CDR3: CAISGDRGSYNEQFF
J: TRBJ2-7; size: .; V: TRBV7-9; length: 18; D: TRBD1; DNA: TGTGCCAGCAGCTCTCTTAAAGACAGGGGTAAGGGAAACTACGAGCAGTACTTC; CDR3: CASSSLKDRGKGNYEQYF
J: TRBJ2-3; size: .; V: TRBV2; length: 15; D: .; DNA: TGTGCCAGCAGTGAAGGGCCAGGGAACACAGATACGCAGTATTTT; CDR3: CASSEGPGNTDTQYF
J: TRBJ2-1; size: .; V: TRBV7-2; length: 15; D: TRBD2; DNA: TGTGCCAGCGCTCCGGGGGGGAACTCCTACAATGAGCAGTTCTTC; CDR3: CASAPGGNSYNEQFF
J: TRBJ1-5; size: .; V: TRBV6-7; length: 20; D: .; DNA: TGTGCCAGCAGTTACTCGGGTGGAGGGCCGGGGACCTATAGCAATCAGCCCCAGCATTTT; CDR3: CASSYSGGGPGTYSNQPQHF
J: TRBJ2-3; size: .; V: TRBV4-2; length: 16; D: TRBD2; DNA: TGTGCCAGCAGCCAAACGAGCGGGGGGGCCGGAGATACGCAGTATTTT; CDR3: CASSQTSGGAGDTQYF
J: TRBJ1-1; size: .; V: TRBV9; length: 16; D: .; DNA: TGTGCCAGCAGCGTAGCTAGGGGAGGGAAGAGCACTGAAGCTTTCTTT; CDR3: CASSVARGGKSTEAFF
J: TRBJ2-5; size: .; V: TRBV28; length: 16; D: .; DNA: TGTGCCAGCCGATCAGGCGGCGGATCCAAACAAGAGACCCAGTACTTC; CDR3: CASRSGGGSKQETQYF
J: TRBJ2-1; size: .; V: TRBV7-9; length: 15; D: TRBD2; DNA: TGTGCCAGCAGCTTATCACTAGCGGGGGTCGCTGAGCAGTTCTTC; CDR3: CASSLSLAGVAEQFF
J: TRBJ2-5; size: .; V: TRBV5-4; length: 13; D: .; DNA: TGTGCCAGCAGCTTTAGGGACACGGAGACCCAGTACTTC; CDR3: CASSFRDTETQYF
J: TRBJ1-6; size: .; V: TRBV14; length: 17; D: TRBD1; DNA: TGTGCCAGCAGCGGAGGGGGCAGTAGCTCCTATAATTCACCCCTCCACTTT; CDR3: CASSGGGSSSYNSPLHF
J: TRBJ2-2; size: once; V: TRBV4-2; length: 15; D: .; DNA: TGTGCCAGCAGCCCAGTTGGACACCGCACCGGGGAGCTGTTTTTT; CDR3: CASSPVGHRTGELFF
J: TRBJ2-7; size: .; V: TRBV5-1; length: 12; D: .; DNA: TGCGCCAGCAGCGAGGGGGCCTACGAGCAGTACTTC; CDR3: CASSEGAYEQYF
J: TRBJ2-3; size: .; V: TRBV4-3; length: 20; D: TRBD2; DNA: TGCGCCAGCAGCCAAGTTCCACAAACTAGCGGGGGACCTAGCACAGATACGCAGTATTTT; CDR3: CASSQVPQTSGGPSTDTQYF
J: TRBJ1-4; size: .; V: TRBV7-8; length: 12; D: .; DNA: TGTGCCAGCAGTTTAGGGGGAGAAAAACTGTTTTTT; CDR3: CASSLGGEKLFF
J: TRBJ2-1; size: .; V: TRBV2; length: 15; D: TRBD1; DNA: TGTGCCAGTCCAGATCCGGGGGGACAGGGAAATGAGCAGTTCTTC; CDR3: CASPDPGGQGNEQFF
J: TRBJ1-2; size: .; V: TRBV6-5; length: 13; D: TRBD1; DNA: TGTGCCAGCAACCAAGGACAGGGGTTCGGCTACACCTTC; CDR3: CASNQGQGFGYTF
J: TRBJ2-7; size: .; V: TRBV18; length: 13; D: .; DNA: TGTGCCAGCTCACCCGGGGCCAACTACGAGCAGTACTTC; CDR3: CASSPGANYEQYF
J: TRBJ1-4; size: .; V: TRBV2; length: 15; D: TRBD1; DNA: TGTGCCAGCAGTGGGGCCGGACAGGGGGCGAAAAAACTGTTTTTT; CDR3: CASSGAGQGAKKLFF
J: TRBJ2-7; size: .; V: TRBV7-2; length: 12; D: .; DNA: TGTGCCAGCAGTTCCCCCTTTGGGGAGCAGTACTTC; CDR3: CASSSPFGEQYF
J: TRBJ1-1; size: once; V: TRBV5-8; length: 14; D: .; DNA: TGTGCCAGCAGCCGCGGGACACCTTACACTGAAGCTTTCTTT; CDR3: CASSRGTPYTEAFF
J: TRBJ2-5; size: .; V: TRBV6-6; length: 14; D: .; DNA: TGTGCCAGCAGTACGCAGGGTCGCCAAGAGACCCAGTACTTC; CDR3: CASSTQGRQETQYF
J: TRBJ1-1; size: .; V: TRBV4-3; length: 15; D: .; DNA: TGCGCCAGCAGCCAAGCGACGGAAGAGGGCACTGAAGCTTTCTTT; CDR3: CASSQATEEGTEAFF
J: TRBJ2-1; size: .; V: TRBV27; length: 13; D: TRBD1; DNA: TGTGCCAGCAGTCCGGACAGGGTAGTGTTTCAGTTCTTC; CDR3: CASSPDRVVFQFF
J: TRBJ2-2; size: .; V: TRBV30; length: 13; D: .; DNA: TGTGCCTGGAGTGGGGGATGGACCGGGGAGCTGTTTTTT; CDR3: CAWSGGWTGELFF
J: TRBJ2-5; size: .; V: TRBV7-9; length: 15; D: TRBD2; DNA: TGTGCCAGCAGCATCCCCCGGGAGGGTGGGGAGACCCAGTACTTC; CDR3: CASSIPREGGETQYF
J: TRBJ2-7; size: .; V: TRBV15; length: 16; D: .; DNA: TGTGCCACCAGCAGAGACGCGGCCGCCGGGAGCTACGAGCAGTACTTC; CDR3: CATSRDAAAGSYEQYF
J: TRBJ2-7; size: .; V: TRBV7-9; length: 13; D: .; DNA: TGTGCCAGCAGGTCGGAACTTTACTACGAGCAGTACTTC; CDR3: CASRSELYYEQYF
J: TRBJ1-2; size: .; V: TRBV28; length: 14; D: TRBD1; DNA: TGTGCCAGCAGTGCCAGGGGGGGAAACTATGGCTACACCTTC; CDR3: CASSARGGNYGYTF
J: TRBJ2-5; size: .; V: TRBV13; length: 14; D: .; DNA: TGTGCCAGCAGCTTTTCGGCCTCCGAAGAGACCCAGTACTTC; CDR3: CASSFSASEETQYF
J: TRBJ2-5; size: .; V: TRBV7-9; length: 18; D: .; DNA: TGTGCCAGCAGCAGGGTTGCAGTCACCCTGGGGTACCAAGAGACCCAGTACTTC; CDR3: CASSRVAVTLGYQETQYF
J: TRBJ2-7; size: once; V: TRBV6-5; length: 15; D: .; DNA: TGTGCCAGCAGTTACTCGATTACTGGCTTCTACGAGCAGTACTTC; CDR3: CASSYSITGFYEQYF
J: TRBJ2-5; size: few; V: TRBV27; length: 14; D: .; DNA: TGTGCCAGCAGTTTTAATTTCGGGTCCAATTCCCAGTACTTC; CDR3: CASSFNFGSNSQYF
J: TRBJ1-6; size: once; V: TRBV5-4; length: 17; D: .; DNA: TGTGCCAGCAGCCCCCGGGGGGGGAGCTCCTATAATTCACCCCTCCACTTT; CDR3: CASSPRGGSSYNSPLHF
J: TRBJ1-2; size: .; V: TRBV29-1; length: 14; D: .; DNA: TGCAGCGTTGGAAGCACAGGGAGCATCTATGGCTACACCTTC; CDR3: CSVGSTGSIYGYTF
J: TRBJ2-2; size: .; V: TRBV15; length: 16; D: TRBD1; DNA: TGTGCCACCAGCTCCCACGACAGGGTCAACACCGGGGAGCTGTTTTTT; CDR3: CATSSHDRVNTGELFF
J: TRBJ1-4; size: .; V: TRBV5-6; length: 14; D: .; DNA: TGTGCCAGCAGCTTTGGGGGGGTGATTGAAAAACTGTTTTTT; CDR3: CASSFGGVIEKLFF
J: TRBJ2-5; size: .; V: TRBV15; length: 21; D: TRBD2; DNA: TGTGCCACCAGCAGAGAGCGGGGGGTACTAGCGGGGGGTCCAGCGCGGGAGACCCAGTACTTC; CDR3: CATSRERGVLAGGPARETQYF
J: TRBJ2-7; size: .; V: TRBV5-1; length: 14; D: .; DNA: TGCGCCAGCAGCTTGGTCCAGGGGACCTACGAGCAGTACTTC; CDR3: CASSLVQGTYEQYF
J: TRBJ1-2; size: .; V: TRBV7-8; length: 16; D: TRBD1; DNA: TGTGCCAGCAGCAATGACGGGACAGGGGCTAACTATGGCTACACCTTC; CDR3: CASSNDGTGANYGYTF
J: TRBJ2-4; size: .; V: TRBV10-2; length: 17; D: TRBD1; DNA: TGCGCCAGCAGTGGGGGGACAGGGACTCTAGCCAAAAACATTCAGTACTTC; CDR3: CASSGGTGTLAKNIQYF
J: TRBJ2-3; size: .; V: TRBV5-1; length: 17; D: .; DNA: TGCGCCAGCAGCATCTCGCGGGGGCCCCAGTCCACAGATACGCAGTATTTT; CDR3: CASSISRGPQSTDTQYF
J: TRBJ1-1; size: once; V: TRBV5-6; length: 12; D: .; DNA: TGTGCCAGCAGCCGGGACGATTGGGACTCTTTCTTT; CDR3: CASSRDDWDSFF
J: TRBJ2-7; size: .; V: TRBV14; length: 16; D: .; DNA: TGTGCCAGCAGCCAAGGGGTTTTTGGTCGGAGCTCCGAGCAGTACTTC; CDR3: CASSQGVFGRSSEQYF
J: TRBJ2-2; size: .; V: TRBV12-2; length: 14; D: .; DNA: TGTGCAAGTCGCGGGGCTCTGAACACCGGGGAGCTGTTTTTT; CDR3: CASRGALNTGELFF
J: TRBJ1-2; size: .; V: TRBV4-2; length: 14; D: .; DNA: TGTGCCAGCAGCCCAGGAGCAGACCCCTATGGCTACACCTTC; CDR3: CASSPGADPYGYTF